Listed here are 11 T cell receptor beta chains from one sample, sequenced in a study of T cells in Graves' hyperthyroidism and ophthalmopathy. Using RNA transcripts as the source, TCR beta CDR3 regions were amplified. The primer set for the first-round RT-PCR of the TCR CDR3 was HTBI. TCRdb fed the multiplex PCR reads into MiXCR, producing one record per CDR3 protein. The repertoire holds about 500,000 distinct CDR3 sequences, with around 15% as singletons. Sequenced material: blood. The receptors were sampled from a woman under 30 with Graves' hyperthyroidism.

This clonotype appeared many times. The chain has TRBV10-1 and TRBJ2-1; tentative D call: TRBD1 (7 bases). V dropped 3 bases and J dropped 3 bases, with 15 bases sitting between them. The germline V gene has CDR1 WNHNN and CDR2 SYGVQD (reference sequence). The CDR3 has 16 residues. The CDR3 DNA reads TGCGCCAGCAGTGATCGTAACAGGGGACTCTACAATGAGCAGTTCTTC. Its translation is CASSDRNRGLYNEQFF.

The CDR3 protein is CASSPVIGRRSGNTIYF. The CDR3 bases are TGTGCCAGCTCACCAGTAATCGGCAGGCGCTCTGGAAACACCATATATTTT. This rearrangement joins TRBV18 to TRBJ1-3; D is unclear. This CDR3 has 17 amino acids. Germline CDR1 reads KGHSH; CDR2 reads LQKENI. Trimming shortened V by 2 bases and J by 0 bases, and 14 bases separated the two germline ends. The whole variable domain, filled in from reference TRBV18 and TRBJ1-3, reads NAGVMQNPRHLVRRRGQEARLRCSPMKGHSHVYWYRQLPEEGLKFMVYLQKENIIDESGMPKERFSAEFPKEGPSILRIQQVVRGDSAAYFCASSPVIGRRSGNTIYFGEGSWLTVV.

There are a few counts of this clonotype. The J gene is TRBJ2-7, the V gene TRBV9, with 9 bases lining up with TRBD1. The junction had 8 bases not matched to a gene; V was cut back by 5 bases and J by 5 bases. CDR3 length: 14 amino acids. Germline lookup yields CDR1 SGDLS and CDR2 YYNGEE. CDR3 residues: CASSRTGTGHEQYF. The CDR3 nucleotides read TGTGCCAGCAGTCGAACCGGGACAGGGCACGAGCAGTACTTC.

The chain recombines TRBV29-1 with TRBJ1-1; weak D call: TRBD1 (5 bases). Trimming removed 6 bases at V and 1 base at J, with 9 bases between. Germline CDR1 SQVTM, CDR2 ANQGSEA. The CDR3 totals 12 residues. As DNA, the CDR3 is TGCAGCGTACGAACAGGGAACACTGAAGCTTTCTTT. This encodes CSVRTGNTEAFF. Together with reference TRBV29-1 and TRBJ1-1, the CDR3 gives the full variable domain: SAVISQKPSRDICQRGTSLTIQCQVDSQVTMMFWYRQQPGQSLTLIATANQGSEATYESGFVIDKFPISRPNLTFSTLTVSNMSPEDSSIYLCSVRTGNTEAFFGQGTRLTVV.

This clonotype came up many times. The J gene is TRBJ2-3, the V gene TRBV11-2, with D possibly matching TRBD2 (5 bases). This CDR3 spans 17 amino acids. CDR1 SGHAT and CDR2 FQNNGV come from the germline V gene. V was pared by 5 bases and J by 4 bases, with 22 bases between. The CDR3 DNA is TGTGCCAGCAGCCCGGTCGAAGCGGTTCCCGCCCCAGATACGCAGTATTTT. Residues: CASSPVEAVPAPDTQYF.

This clonotype was detected a few times. DNA for the CDR3: TGTGCCAGTAGTATGTCCGGAAACTATGGCTACACCTTC. Residues: CASSMSGNYGYTF. The V and J genes are TRBV19 and TRBJ1-2; D remains unclear. The CDR3 length is 13 residues. The germline V gene has CDR1 LNHDA and CDR2 SQIVND (reference sequence). V shed 3 bases and J shed 2 bases, with 7 bases lying between them.

This sequence joins TRBV5-1 and TRBJ2-7, with D unclear. CDR3 length: 14 residues. The V gene's germline CDR1 is SGHRS and CDR2 YFSETQ. V shed 4 bases and J shed 0 bases, with 11 bases lying between them. The CDR3 region has the DNA TGCGCCAGCAGCCCACTCGCTTTCTCCTACGAGCAGTACTTC. Translated, it gives CASSPLAFSYEQYF.

This clonotype has ten or more counts. The chain uses TRBV7-9 and TRBJ2-1; 9 nucleotides align to TRBD2. In germline, CDR1 is SEHNR, CDR2 FQNEAQ (reference sequence). The length of the CDR3 is 15 residues. The ends lost 4 bases at V and 7 bases at J; junction bases unmatched: 8. The CDR3 DNA follows: TGTGCCAGCAGCTCGAATAGCGGGAGCGGAAATGAGCAGTTCTTC. Translation: CASSSNSGSGNEQFF. The whole variable domain, filled in from reference TRBV7-9 and TRBJ2-1, reads DTGVSQNPRHKITKRGQNVTFRCDPISEHNRLYWYRQTLGQGPEFLTYFQNEAQLEKSRLLSDRFSAERPKGSFSTLEIQRTEQGDSAMYLCASSSNSGSGNEQFFGPGTRLTVL.

This clonotype has ten or more counts. The chain has TRBV11-2 and TRBJ2-3; 7 bases agree with TRBD2. The V and J ends lost 5 bases and 1 base, in that order; junction bases with no gene match: 9. Germline V gene sequence: CDR1 SGHAT, CDR2 FQNNGV. The CDR3 covers 16 residues. The CDR3 is CASSLPRGEGTDTQYF. Written as DNA, the CDR3 is TGTGCCAGCAGCCTCCCACGGGGGGAGGGCACAGATACGCAGTATTTT.

This clonotype was recorded many times. The V gene is TRBV20-1, the J gene TRBJ2-3, with 13 bases lining up with TRBD2. J gave up 4 bases and V 6 bases, and 7 bases lay outside the gene matches. The CDR3 covers 15 residues. Germline values: CDR1 DFQATT, CDR2 SNEGSKA (reference sequence). In DNA form, the CDR3 reads TGCAGTGCGTCCACCGGGACTAGCGGGGCAGATACGCAGTATTTT. This gives the protein CSASTGTSGADTQYF.

This clonotype was observed a handful of times. CDR3 protein: CASRPLFSNTEAFF. The CDR3 bases are TGTGCCAGCAGGCCCCTATTCTCGAACACTGAAGCTTTCTTT. The chain employs TRBV7-9 and TRBJ1-1, with D unclear. Looked up from germline, CDR1 is SEHNR and CDR2 is FQNEAQ (reference sequence). V was pared by 6 bases and J by 1 base, with 12 bases between. The CDR3 has 14 residues.